The 4 T cell receptor beta chains below come from one sample, sequenced in a study of human T cells and chemical hapten exposure. Documented time point: patch test 3, about 24 weeks after DPC sensitization. The treatment here: therapeutic diphenylcyclopropenone sensitization with weekly scalp DPC. Unfractionated whole blood served as the source for total RNA extraction. TCRdb passed the RACE reads through MiXCR, listing each CDR3 protein once. The table includes about 39,000 distinct CDR3 sequences, roughly 12% detected once. The sample in question was whole blood, obtained in connection with sensitization to the hapten diphenylcyclopropenone (DPC). These receptors originate from a woman aged 40 to 50 with alopecia areata. Some clones in this sample may be carry-over from other donors' samples.

This chain joins TRBV2 and TRBJ2-7; D is undetermined. Trimming took 0 bases from V and 3 from J, leaving 15 bases between them. CDR3 length: 16 residues. CDR1 and CDR2 from the germline V gene are SNHLY and FYNNEI. CDR3 region: CASSEAGVKGGYEQYF. CDR3 coding DNA: TGTGCCAGCAGTGAAGCGGGCGTGAAGGGCGGCTACGAGCAGTACTTC.

This clonotype was seen at least ten times. The V call is TRBV28, the J call TRBJ1-1; D is unclear. Trimming removed 4 bases from V and 0 bases from J, with 6 bases in between. Germline V gene data show CDR1 as MDHEN and CDR2 as SYDVKM. The CDR3 is made up of 13 amino acids. CDR3 bases: TGTGCCAGCAGTTCGACGGTGAACACTGAAGCTTTCTTT. Protein sequence: CASSSTVNTEAFF.

In its sample, this clonotype was seen a few times. The chain is built from TRBV28 and TRBJ2-7, with TRBD2 identical over 10 bases. The junction had 3 bases not matched to a gene; V was cut back by 7 bases and J by 0 bases. Germline values: CDR1 MDHEN, CDR2 SYDVKM. The CDR3 length is 14 residues. The CDR3 here is CASNPSGSSYEQYF. The DNA for the CDR3 is TGTGCCAGCAACCCTAGCGGGAGCTCCTACGAGCAGTACTTC.

This clonotype showed up just once. J is TRBJ1-1 and V is TRBV29-1; 7 bases are a match to TRBD1. J lost 4 bases, V lost 5 bases, and 10 bases had no gene match. CDR3 length: 14 amino acids. Germline V gene sequence: CDR1 SQVTM, CDR2 ANQGSEA. The CDR3 nucleotides read TGCAGCGTTCATGGGCCAGGGGGGACCACTGAAGCTTTCTTT. It codes for CSVHGPGGTTEAFF.